This T cell receptor (beta chain) was obtained from a study of cytomegalovirus exposure and HLA in healthy donors. At collection, donors were nominally healthy, but unrecorded immune exposures were probable. The PCR used 60 Vbeta and 13 Jbeta primers. In the original analysis: Later work found around 80 million unique TCR beta chains, with about 10 million shared. Profiled with immunoSEQ multiplex PCR; TCRdb holds only in-frame clones, not every one. For V, J and clone size, that table is used; D and trimming come from the DNA. The sample yields fewer than 200,000 clones, 65% to 80% seen once. Points on this clone: What it recognizes is unknown.

The CDR3 sequence is 12 residues long. Study results and caveats: Links to common viral pathogens appeared, in a later analysis, for several of the most significant clusters. In vitro data verified three CMV-associated chains as specific for CMV antigens.

This clonotype was sampled from a woman in her thirties or forties in good health and CMV-seropositive. V is TRBV12-2 and J is TRBJ1-1; no check of the table's D call, TRBD1, against the DNA was made. TRBV12-2 is a recognized pseudogene. The sequencing sample was made of PBMCs. The CDR3 DNA sequence: TGTGCAAGTCGCGGCCCATACACTGAAGCTTTCTTT. This translates into CASRGPYTEAFF.